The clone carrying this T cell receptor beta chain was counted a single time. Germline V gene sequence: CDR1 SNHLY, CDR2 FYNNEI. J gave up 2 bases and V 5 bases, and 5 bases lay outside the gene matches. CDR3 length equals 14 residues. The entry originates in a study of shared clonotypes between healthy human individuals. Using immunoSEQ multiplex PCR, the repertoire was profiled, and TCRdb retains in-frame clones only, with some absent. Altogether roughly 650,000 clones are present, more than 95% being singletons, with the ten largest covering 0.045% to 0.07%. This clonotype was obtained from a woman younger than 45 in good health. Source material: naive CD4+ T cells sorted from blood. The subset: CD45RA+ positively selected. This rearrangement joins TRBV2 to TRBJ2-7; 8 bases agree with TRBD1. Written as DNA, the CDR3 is TGTGCCAGCAGTCGGGAGACAGGGGCCTACGAGCAGTACTTC. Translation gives CASSRETGAYEQYF. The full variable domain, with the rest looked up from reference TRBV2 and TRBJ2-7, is EPEVTQTPSHQVTQMGQEVILRCVPISNHLYFYWYRQILGQKVEFLVSFYNNEISEKSEIFDDQFSVERPDGSNFTLKIRSTKLEDSAMYFCASSRETGAYEQYFGPGTRLTVT.